The rows below give T cell receptor beta chains drawn from one sample of a study of response to subunit inactivated influenza vaccine. TCRdb fed the RT-PCR reads into MiXCR, producing one record per CDR3 protein. The table shows about 800,000 distinct CDR3 sequences, with roughly 20% occurring only once. This sample comprised PBMCs from blood, obtained about 5 days after vaccination. The receptors derive from a man in his fifties or sixties who received an inactivated influenza vaccine. Both conserved end residues are part of each CDR3. The D gene is left open where the match is weak. Expanded clones are given a class, and other clones once, few, many or no size at all.

CDR3 length | J gene | V gene | D gene | clone size | CDR3 DNA | CDR3 protein
13 | TRBJ1-1 | TRBV10-3 | - | - | TGTGCCATCAGTGCGGGAGGGAACACTGAAGCTTTCTTT | CAISAGGNTEAFF
16 | TRBJ2-1 | TRBV11-2 | - | few | TGTGCCAGCAGCTTTTTGCGCCATAGCTCCTACAATGAGCAGTTCTTC | CASSFLRHSSYNEQFF
14 | TRBJ2-7 | TRBV7-9 | TRBD1 | few | TGTGCCAGCAGCCGGGACAGGGAAGGAAACGAGCAGTACTTC | CASSRDREGNEQYF
16 | TRBJ2-7 | TRBV5-1 | - | few | TGCGCCAGCAGCGCAGCTGTAAGGGGACCTACCTACGAGCAGTACTTC | CASSAAVRGPTYEQYF
16 | TRBJ2-1 | TRBV10-1 | TRBD1 | few | TGCGCCAGCAGTTTGTCGACAGGGCGCGAAATCAATGAGCAGTTCTTC | CASSLSTGREINEQFF
15 | TRBJ2-7 | TRBV3-1 | - | - | TGTGCCAGCAGCCAAGGCTTTACTGTGGCCCACGAGCAGTACTTC | CASSQGFTVAHEQYF
16 | TRBJ2-7 | TRBV4-3 | - | - | TGCGCCAGCAGCCAAGGCTATGGTGGTAGGGGGTACGAGCAGTACTTC | CASSQGYGGRGYEQYF
16 | TRBJ2-1 | TRBV3-1 | TRBD2 | once | TGTGCCAGCAGCCCCCGACTAGCCCACTCCTACAATGAGCAGTTCTTC | CASSPRLAHSYNEQFF
16 | TRBJ2-1 | TRBV20-1 | TRBD2 | many | TGCAGTGCTATTAGGGCTAGCGGCAGGTTTTACAATGAGCAGTTCTTC | CSAIRASGRFYNEQFF
13 | TRBJ2-7 | TRBV20-1 | - | few | TGCAGTGCTAGTTTGGACTACCCCTACGAGCAGTACTTC | CSASLDYPYEQYF
17 | TRBJ2-3 | TRBV7-9 | - | few | TGTGCCAGCAGCTTATCCAGGGGTTCGCCCTTCACAGATACGCAGTATTTT | CASSLSRGSPFTDTQYF
16 | TRBJ2-3 | TRBV12-3/TRBV12-4 | - | - | TGTGCCAGCAGTTCTTGGGGACTTGACAGCACAGATACGCAGTATTTT | CASSSWGLDSTDTQYF
14 | TRBJ1-1 | TRBV28 | - | - | TGTGCCAGCAGTTTTCAAGGAGAATGGACTGAAGCTTTCTTT | CASSFQGEWTEAFF
14 | TRBJ2-1 | TRBV10-3 | - | few | TGTGCCATCAGCCCGGACGGGGTTTACAATGAGCAGTTCTTC | CAISPDGVYNEQFF
13 | TRBJ2-1 | TRBV20-1 | TRBD1 | - | TGCAGTACCAGGACAGGGTTCTACAATGAGCAGTTCTTC | CSTRTGFYNEQFF
13 | TRBJ2-7 | TRBV6-2/TRBV6-3 | - | few | TGTGCCAGCAGAGAGACTAGTTACTACGAGCAGTACTTC | CASRETSYYEQYF
13 | TRBJ2-5 | TRBV20-1 | - | - | TGCAGTGCTGGACAGAACCTCCAAGAGACCCAGTACTTC | CSAGQNLQETQYF
15 | TRBJ2-3 | TRBV7-6 | - | many | TGTGCCAGCAGCTTAGTAGTGGGTCGCACAGATACGCAGTATTTT | CASSLVVGRTDTQYF
16 | TRBJ2-5 | TRBV24-1 | TRBD2 | - | TGTGCCACCAGTGATCCGTGGCGGGGGGGTGAAGAGACCCAGTACTTC | CATSDPWRGGEETQYF
15 | TRBJ2-6 | TRBV28 | - | - | TGTGCCAGCAGTAGGACGGGTGGCGGGGCCAACGTCCTGACTTTC | CASSRTGGGANVLTF
15 | TRBJ1-1 | TRBV11-2 | - | - | TGTGCCAGCAGTCTCGGACAGTATCTGAACACTGAAGCTTTCTTT | CASSLGQYLNTEAFF
16 | TRBJ2-2 | TRBV5-1 | - | - | TGCGCCAGCAGCTTGTTTACAGCCCGAGGCACCGGGGAGCTGTTTTTT | CASSLFTARGTGELFF
15 | TRBJ2-2 | TRBV2 | - | few | TGTGCCAGCCGTACAGGGCGAACGAACACCGGGGAGCTGTTTTTT | CASRTGRTNTGELFF
13 | TRBJ1-2 | TRBV29-1 | - | - | TGCAGCGTTGAGCCACAGATTAACTATGGCTACACCTTC | CSVEPQINYGYTF
15 | TRBJ2-7 | TRBV9 | - | - | TGTGCCAGCAGCGTAGTCGGGTCGCCTTACTACGAGCAGTACTTC | CASSVVGSPYYEQYF
16 | TRBJ2-7 | TRBV21-1 | - | - | TGTGCCAGCAGCCCCCGGGACAGGGGGATGGTCTACGAGCAGTACTTC | CASSPRDRGMVYEQYF
16 | TRBJ2-7 | TRBV4-3 | - | - | TGCGCCAGCAGCCAAGCATCGGCAGGGAGCTCCTACGAGCAGTACTTC | CASSQASAGSSYEQYF
13 | TRBJ2-1 | TRBV20-1 | - | few | TGCAGTGCTGGGCGAGACTCCTACAATGAGCAGTTCTTC | CSAGRDSYNEQFF
16 | TRBJ2-2 | TRBV10-3 | TRBD1 | few | TGTGCCATCAGTCAGACACGACAGGGCCGCACCGGGGAGCTGTTTTTT | CAISQTRQGRTGELFF
16 | TRBJ2-7 | TRBV20-1 | - | few | TGCAGTGCCCCCCGGGGATCCAGTGAATCGTTTGGGGAGCAGTACTTC | CSAPRGSSESFGEQYF
18 | TRBJ2-2 | TRBV24-1 | - | - | TGTGCCACCAGTGATTCACCGCCAGGGGCGCGGGACACCGGGGAGCTGTTTTTT | CATSDSPPGARDTGELFF
16 | TRBJ1-1 | TRBV28 | TRBD1 | - | TGTGCCAGCAGTTCCTCCCGGACAGGGGGAAACACTGAAGCTTTCTTT | CASSSSRTGGNTEAFF
12 | TRBJ2-1 | TRBV10-3 | - | - | TGTGCCATCAGTGAAGAGAGCAATGAGCAGTTCTTC | CAISEESNEQFF
15 | TRBJ2-7 | TRBV29-1 | - | - | TGCAGCGTTGACATTGCAGGGGGCGGGGGGCACGAGCAGTACTTC | CSVDIAGGGGHEQYF
14 | TRBJ2-7 | TRBV18 | - | - | TGTGCCAGCTCACCAACAGCGTCCTCCCTGGAGCAGTACTTC | CASSPTASSLEQYF
12 | TRBJ2-1 | TRBV20-1 | - | - | TGCAGTGCTAGTCCGTCCTACAATGAGCAGTTCTTC | CSASPSYNEQFF
13 | TRBJ2-1 | TRBV7-3 | TRBD2 | - | TGTGCCAGCAGCCCAGGACTAGCGGGAGCTAAATTCTTC | CASSPGLAGAKFF
12 | TRBJ1-6 | TRBV4-3 | - | few | TGCGCCAGCAGCCTAGGACAGTCACCCCTCCACTTT | CASSLGQSPLHF
15 | TRBJ2-1 | TRBV5-1 | - | few | TGCGCCAGCAGCTTCGAGGGTCGTTCCTACAATGAGCAGTTCTTC | CASSFEGRSYNEQFF
14 | TRBJ1-6 | TRBV7-2 | TRBD1 | few | TGTGCCAGCAGCTTCAGGGGGCGAGATTCACCCCTCCACTTT | CASSFRGRDSPLHF
15 | TRBJ2-7 | TRBV7-3 | TRBD2 | few | TGTGCCAGCAGCCTAGACGCGGGAGGGATCTACGAGCAGTACTTC | CASSLDAGGIYEQYF
16 | TRBJ2-1 | TRBV7-2 | - | - | TGTGCCAGCAGCTTAGCTGCAGGGGGGGACTACAATGAGCAGTTCTTC | CASSLAAGGDYNEQFF
14 | TRBJ2-7 | TRBV20-1 | TRBD1 | - | TGCAGTGCTAGTACTTTGGGACAGGGGTACGAGCAGTACTTC | CSASTLGQGYEQYF
15 | TRBJ2-3 | TRBV5-1 | - | few | TGCGCCAGCAGCCCGCTGTTATCCGACACAGATACGCAGTATTTT | CASSPLLSDTDTQYF
14 | TRBJ2-1 | TRBV24-1 | TRBD2 | - | TGTGCCACCGGTACTAGCGGGAGATCGGATGAGCAGTTCTTC | CATGTSGRSDEQFF
13 | TRBJ2-1 | TRBV12-3/TRBV12-4 | TRBD2 | - | TGTGCCAGCAGTTCACCCAGCGGGAGTAGACAGTTCTTC | CASSSPSGSRQFF
13 | TRBJ1-2 | TRBV20-1 | - | many | TGCAGTGCTAGATTAAGCAGGAACTATGGCTACACCTTC | CSARLSRNYGYTF
14 | TRBJ2-2 | TRBV6-1 | TRBD2 | - | TGTGCCAGCAAGACGCGGGAGGGGCCCGGGGAGCTGTTTTTT | CASKTREGPGELFF
15 | TRBJ2-7 | TRBV7-2 | TRBD1 | few | TGTGCCAGCAGCCTGGGGACAGGCCCAACCTACGAGCAGTACTTC | CASSLGTGPTYEQYF
13 | TRBJ2-1 | TRBV29-1 | TRBD2 | few | TGCAGCGTAAGTAGCGGGAACTACAATGAGCAGTTCTTC | CSVSSGNYNEQFF
13 | TRBJ2-7 | TRBV20-1 | - | - | TGCAGTGGAGTCGGGGGGCTCGGCTACGAGCAGTACTTC | CSGVGGLGYEQYF
15 | TRBJ2-2 | TRBV9 | TRBD1 | many | TGTGCCAGCAGCGCTGGGGACAGGTTCACCGGGGAGCTGTTTTTT | CASSAGDRFTGELFF
17 | TRBJ1-5 | TRBV5-3 | - | - | TGTGCCAGAAGCTTGGCCTTTGGCCCCTATAGCAATCAGCCCCAGCATTTT | CARSLAFGPYSNQPQHF
13 | TRBJ1-6 | TRBV5-1 | - | - | TGCGCCAGCAGGGGCGGGACGGATTCACCCCTCCACTTT | CASRGGTDSPLHF
15 | TRBJ2-5 | TRBV2 | - | few | TGTGCCAGCAGTGAGTTGGCAGGGGCACAAGAGACCCAGTACTTC | CASSELAGAQETQYF
12 | TRBJ2-7 | TRBV20-1 | - | - | TGCAGTGCTGAGACAGGGAGGAACGAGCAGTACTTC | CSAETGRNEQYF
12 | TRBJ2-7 | TRBV20-1 | TRBD1 | few | TGCAGTGCAAACCACAGGGGCAACGAGCAGTACTTC | CSANHRGNEQYF
17 | TRBJ2-3 | TRBV20-1 | TRBD2 | few | TGCAGTGCTATCGCGACTAGCGGGGGGCCCGGGATTTTGGCGCAGTATTTT | CSAIATSGGPGILAQYF
13 | TRBJ2-2 | TRBV6-6 | - | - | TGTGCCAGCAGCCCTGGGGTAGCGGGGGAGCTGTTTTTT | CASSPGVAGELFF